What follows is one T cell receptor beta chain and its context. From germline, CDR1 is SGHRS and CDR2 YFSETQ. The V and J ends lost 4 bases and 2 bases respectively, with 14 bases between them. This CDR3 has 15 residues. Data came from immunoSEQ multiplex PCR; TCRdb stores just in-frame clones and leaves some out. The sample has about 140,000 clones, about 85% seen once; the top ten hold 6.2%. These data are taken from a study of blood T cell repertoires in COVID-19. For recovered donors of Cohort 3, there were two negative PCRs, clearance, or symptom resolution. The receptor was derived from a woman between 40 and 55 years old who had recovered from COVID-19. J is TRBJ2-3 and V is TRBV5-1, with D possibly being TRBD2 (5 bases). The sequenced sample consisted of PBMCs or T cells enriched from blood (not recorded which). CDR3 sequence reads: CASSEDGVITDTQYF. The CDR3 DNA reads TGCGCCAGCAGCGAGGACGGGGTTATCACAGATACGCAGTATTTT.